A single sample gave rise to the 2 T cell receptor beta chains below, sequenced in a study of blood T cell repertoires in COVID-19. Sequenced by immunoSEQ multiplex PCR; TCRdb stores in-frame clones only, minus some. The table has under 80,000 clones, about nine tenths seen once. Sequencing was done on a sample of peripheral blood. Receptors were obtained from a man at least 80 years old in a cohort sampled during active COVID-19.

The genes are TRBV19 and TRBJ1-1; TRBD1 aligns across 9 bases. V dropped 5 bases and J dropped 5; count of bases not matched to a gene: 6. Germline-derived CDR1 and CDR2 are LNHDA and SQIVND (reference sequence). The CDR3 is made up of 14 amino acids. Here the CDR3 reads CASSPRDRATEAFF. Written as DNA, the CDR3 is TGTGCCAGTAGTCCCCGGGACAGGGCAACTGAAGCTTTCTTT. Filled out from reference TRBV19 and TRBJ1-1, the complete variable domain reads DGGITQSPKYLFRKEGQNVTLSCEQNLNHDAMYWYRQDPGQGLRLIYYSQIVNDFQKGDIAEGYSVSREKKESFPLTVTSAQKNPTAFYLCASSPRDRATEAFFGQGTRLTVV.

This clone was found a few times. The rearrangement uses TRBV2 and TRBJ1-5; possible D gene TRBD1, 5 bases. The ends were cut back, 6 bases at V and 1 base at J, with 16 bases in the middle. The CDR3 covers 16 residues. CDR1 is SNHLY and CDR2 is FYNNEI in the germline V gene. Here the CDR3 DNA reads TGTGCCAGCAGCGCCGGGAGGGGACCCAGCAATCAGCCCCAGCATTTT. Its translation is CASSAGRGPSNQPQHF.